Listed below are T cell receptor beta chains from one sample, sequenced in a study of T cell responses to AZD1222 COVID-19 vaccine. Data came from immunoSEQ multiplex PCR; TCRdb stores just in-frame clones and leaves some out. The table has about 120,000 clones, 85% to 90% seen once; the top ten hold less than 15%. The sequenced sample was peripheral blood, obtained on day 0 of AZD1222 vaccination. Receptor source: an adult in good health. Each CDR3 is given with its conserved first and last residue. A D gene is named only where the DNA matches it firmly. Only some rows state a clone size, as once, few, many or a class for expanded clones.

V,size,J,length,D,CDR3,DNA
TRBV5-1,once,TRBJ1-6,18,TRBD1,CASSLGTGARSNNSPLHF,TGCGCCAGCAGCTTGGGGACAGGGGCGCGAAGCAATAATTCACCCCTCCACTTT
TRBV6-5,.,TRBJ1-5,14,.,CASRLDRRDQPQHF,TGTGCCAGCAGATTAGACAGAAGGGATCAGCCCCAGCATTTT
TRBV12-3/TRBV12-4,.,TRBJ1-2,13,TRBD1,CASSSTGRYGYTF,TGTGCCAGCAGTTCGACAGGGCGATATGGCTACACCTTC
TRBV18,.,TRBJ2-1,14,.,CASSLQGGNNEQFF,TGTGCCAGCTCACTCCAGGGCGGAAACAATGAGCAGTTCTTC
TRBV5-4,once,TRBJ2-4,13,.,CATLYRGGNIQYF,TGTGCTACACTTTACAGGGGAGGGAACATTCAGTACTTC
TRBV30,.,TRBJ1-5,13,.,CAWSVDGNQPQHF,TGTGCCTGGAGCGTGGACGGCAATCAGCCCCAGCATTTT
TRBV28,.,TRBJ1-3,12,TRBD1,CASSTDRGTIYF,TGTGCCAGCAGTACGGACAGGGGGACCATATATTTT
TRBV7-9,.,TRBJ2-7,16,TRBD1,CASSLVSGTGAVEQYF,TGTGCCAGCAGCTTAGTCTCCGGGACAGGAGCGGTTGAGCAGTACTTC
TRBV6-1,once,TRBJ1-1,15,.,CASSTPTTLNTEAFF,TGTGCCAGCAGTACCCCGACAACCTTGAACACTGAAGCTTTCTTT
TRBV19,.,TRBJ2-6,19,TRBD2,CASSIARLAGLSGANVLTF,TGTGCCAGTAGTATCGCCAGGCTAGCGGGCCTCTCTGGGGCCAACGTCCTGACTTTC
TRBV4-2,.,TRBJ1-4,15,.,CASSHTRDSTKKLFF,TGTGCCAGCAGCCATACCCGGGACTCCACCAAAAAACTGTTTTTT
TRBV19,.,TRBJ2-2,16,TRBD1,CASSIPGGANTGELFF,TGTGCCAGTAGTATACCAGGGGGCGCGAACACCGGGGAGCTGTTTTTT
TRBV3-1/TRBV3-2,.,TRBJ1-5,13,.,CASSQAGNQPQHF,TGTGCCAGCAGCCAAGCGGGGAATCAGCCCCAGCATTTT
TRBV7-9,.,TRBJ2-7,14,.,CASCLGTRSYEQYF,TGTGCCAGCTGCCTGGGGACACGCTCCTACGAGCAGTACTTC
TRBV3-1/TRBV3-2,.,TRBJ2-2,11,.,CASSHSGELFF,TGTGCCAGCAGCCACTCCGGGGAGCTGTTTTTT
TRBV24-1,.,TRBJ2-1,15,TRBD1,CATSRGTGVWNEQFF,TGTGCCACCAGCCGAGGGACAGGCGTGTGGAATGAGCAGTTCTTC
TRBV2,.,TRBJ2-2,15,.,CASSSTTTSGGELFF,TGTGCCAGCAGCTCGACTACTACCTCGGGCGGGGAGCTGTTTTTT
TRBV6-1,once,TRBJ1-2,13,.,CASSEDSNYGYTF,TGTGCCAGCAGTGAGGACAGTAACTATGGCTACACCTTC
TRBV6-5,.,TRBJ1-4,12,.,CASNRANEKLFF,TGTGCCAGCAACCGAGCTAATGAAAAACTGTTTTTT
TRBV10-3,.,TRBJ1-2,14,TRBD1,CAISEGTGAYGYTF,TGTGCCATCAGTGAGGGAACAGGGGCCTATGGCTACACCTTC
TRBV25-1,.,TRBJ2-3,15,TRBD2,CASSVGSGSTDTQYF,TGTGCCAGCAGTGTTGGTAGCGGGAGTACAGATACGCAGTATTTT
TRBV7-8,.,TRBJ1-3,18,.,CASSLGGSGFGSGNTIYF,TGTGCCAGCAGCTTAGGTGGCAGCGGGTTTGGGTCTGGAAACACCATATATTTT